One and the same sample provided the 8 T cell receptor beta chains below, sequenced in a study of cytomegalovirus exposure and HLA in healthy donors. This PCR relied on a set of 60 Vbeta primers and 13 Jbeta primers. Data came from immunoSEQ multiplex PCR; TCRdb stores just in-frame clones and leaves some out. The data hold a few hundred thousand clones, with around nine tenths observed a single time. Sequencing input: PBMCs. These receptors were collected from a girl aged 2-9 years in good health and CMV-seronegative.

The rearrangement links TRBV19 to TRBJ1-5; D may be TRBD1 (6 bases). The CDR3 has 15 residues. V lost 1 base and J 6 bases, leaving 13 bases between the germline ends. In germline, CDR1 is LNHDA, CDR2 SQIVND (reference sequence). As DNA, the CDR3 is TGTGCCAGTAGTATAGGGCGGGGGCCTAGTCAGCCCCAGCATTTT. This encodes CASSIGRGPSQPQHF.

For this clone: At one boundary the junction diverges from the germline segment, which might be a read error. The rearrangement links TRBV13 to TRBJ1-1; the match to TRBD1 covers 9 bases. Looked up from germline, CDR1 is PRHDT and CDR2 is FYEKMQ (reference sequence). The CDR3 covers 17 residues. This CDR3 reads CASSIGRTGAQGTEAFF. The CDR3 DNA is TGTGCCAGCAGCATAGGCCGGACAGGGGCCCAGGGCACTGAAGCTTTCTTT.

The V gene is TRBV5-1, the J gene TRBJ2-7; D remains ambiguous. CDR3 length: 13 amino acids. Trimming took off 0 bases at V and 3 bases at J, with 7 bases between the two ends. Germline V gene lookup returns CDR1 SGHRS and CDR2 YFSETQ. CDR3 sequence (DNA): TGCGCCAGCAGCTTGGGACACCTCTACGAGCAGTACTTC. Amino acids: CASSLGHLYEQYF.

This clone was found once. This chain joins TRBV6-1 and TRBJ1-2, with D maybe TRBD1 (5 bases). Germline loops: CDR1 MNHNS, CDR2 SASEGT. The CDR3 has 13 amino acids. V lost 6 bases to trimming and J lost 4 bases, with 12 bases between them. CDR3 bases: TGTGCCAGCAGCTTGCGGGGCTTCTATGGCTACACCTTC. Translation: CASSLRGFYGYTF.

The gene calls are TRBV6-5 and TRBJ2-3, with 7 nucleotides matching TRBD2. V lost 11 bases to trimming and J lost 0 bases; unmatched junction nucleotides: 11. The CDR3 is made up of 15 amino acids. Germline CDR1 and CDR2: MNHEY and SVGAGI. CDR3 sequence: CAVKASGSSTDTQYF. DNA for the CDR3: TGTGCCGTCAAAGCTAGCGGTTCTAGCACAGATACGCAGTATTTT.

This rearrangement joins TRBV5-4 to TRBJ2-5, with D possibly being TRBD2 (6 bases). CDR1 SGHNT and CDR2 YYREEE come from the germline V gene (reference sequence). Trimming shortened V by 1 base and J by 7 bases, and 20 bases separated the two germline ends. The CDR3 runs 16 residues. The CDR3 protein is CASSLWEVAGEGTQYF. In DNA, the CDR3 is TGTGCCAGCAGCTTGTGGGAGGTGGCGGGTGAGGGGACCCAGTACTTC.

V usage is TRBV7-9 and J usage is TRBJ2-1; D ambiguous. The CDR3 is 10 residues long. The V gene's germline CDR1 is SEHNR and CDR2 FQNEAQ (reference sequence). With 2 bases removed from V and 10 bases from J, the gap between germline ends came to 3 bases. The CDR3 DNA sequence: TGTGCCAGCAGCTTATCGGAGCAGTTCTTC. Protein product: CASSLSEQFF.

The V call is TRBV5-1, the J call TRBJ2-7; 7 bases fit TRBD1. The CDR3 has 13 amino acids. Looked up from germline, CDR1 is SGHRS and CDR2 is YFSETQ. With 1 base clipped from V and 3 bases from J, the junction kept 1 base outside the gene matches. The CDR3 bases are TGCGCCAGCAGCTTGTACAGGGGCTACGAGCAGTACTTC. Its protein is CASSLYRGYEQYF.